These 19 T cell receptor beta chains originate from one sample sequenced in a study of T-cell reconstitution after alpha-beta-depleted transplantation in children. A TCRbeta library incorporating unique molecular identifiers was prepared. MiXCR, run by TCRdb on the PCR reads, gives a single entry per CDR3 protein. Here the sample spans hundreds of thousands of distinct CDR3 sequences, about 17% being singletons. The sequenced sample was PBMCs, mostly from graft donor cells, obtained 360 days after TCRalphabeta/CD19-depleted stem cell transplant. These receptors came from a male patient aged 2 to 9 who had a stem cell transplant for acute lymphoblastic leukemia, so the T cells may come from the graft donor.

In its sample, this clonotype was seen many times. The chain is built from TRBV5-1 and TRBJ2-7; D gene uncertain. The germline V gene has CDR1 SGHRS and CDR2 YFSETQ. Deletions cut 1 base from V and 0 bases from J, with 5 bases between. CDR3 length: 13 residues. The CDR3 here is CASSLWGSYEQYF. CDR3 coding DNA: TGCGCCAGCAGCTTGTGGGGCTCCTACGAGCAGTACTTC.

CDR3 nucleotides: TGCGCCAGCAGCCCAATAGCCAAAAACATTCAGTACTTC. Its translation: CASSPIAKNIQYF. V is TRBV5-1 and J is TRBJ2-4; no firm D call. Germline-derived CDR1 and CDR2 are SGHRS and YFSETQ. Between the trimmed V and J ends, which lost 4 bases and 0 bases, there was a span of 5 bases. The CDR3 has 13 residues.

As for this clonotype: The junction departs from the called germline gene at one end, perhaps through a read error. The chain recombines TRBV4-2 with TRBJ2-7, with TRBD1 matching over 8 bases. The germline CDR1 and CDR2 sequences are LGHNA and YNFKEQ. This CDR3 has 14 residues. The CDR3 DNA follows: TGTGCCAGCACCCAAGTCAGGGGGCATCACGAGCAGTACTTC. Protein: CASTQVRGHHEQYF.

This clonotype was counted ten times or more. The J gene is TRBJ1-1, the V gene TRBV5-1, with D unclear. From germline, CDR1 is SGHRS and CDR2 YFSETQ. The V gene lost 4 bases and the J gene lost 3 bases, with 16 bases spanning the gap. The CDR3 consists of 15 residues. CDR3 loop: CASSKKGPKDTEAFF. The CDR3, as DNA: TGCGCCAGCAGCAAGAAGGGCCCGAAGGACACTGAAGCTTTCTTT.

The chain links TRBV29-1 to TRBJ2-1; TRBD2 matches at 10 bases. In germline, CDR1 is SQVTM, CDR2 ANQGSEA. The V gene end was trimmed by 8 bases and the J gene end by 9 bases; junction bases not matched to a gene: 10. This CDR3 region has 13 residues. The CDR3 DNA is TGCAGCTCTTGGGTAGCGGGAGGTGTTGAGCAGTTCTTC. Residues: CSSWVAGGVEQFF.

This clonotype has only one observation. This chain connects TRBV11-2 to TRBJ1-2; D may be TRBD1 (5 bases). The germline V gene has CDR1 SGHAT and CDR2 FQNNGV. V lost 8 bases and J 3 bases, leaving 28 bases between the germline ends. The CDR3 has 18 amino acids. CDR3 sequence: CASSHRRDWAGLYYGYTF. The CDR3 coding sequence is TGTGCCAGCTCCCATAGAAGGGATTGGGCAGGGCTATACTATGGCTACACCTTC.

V gene TRBV7-3 combines with J gene TRBJ2-2; D possibly uses TRBD1 or TRBD2 (6 bases each). Germline CDR1 and CDR2: SGHTA and FQGTGA. Trimming removed 4 bases from V and 6 bases from J, with 9 bases in between. This CDR3 is 13 amino acids long. CDR3 sequence: CASSSGAAGELFF. The CDR3 nucleotides read TGTGCCAGCAGCTCGGGGGCAGCCGGGGAGCTGTTTTTT.

This clonotype was counted at least ten times. The V call is TRBV3-1, the J call TRBJ2-1; the match to TRBD2 covers 8 bases. The junction had 10 bases not matched to a gene; V was cut back by 0 bases and J by 6 bases. The length of the CDR3 is 17 residues. Germline assignment: CDR1 LGHDT and CDR2 YNNKEL (reference sequence). CDR3 nucleotides: TGTGCCAGCAGCCAAGATCGGCAAGCGGGAGCCCTCAATGAGCAGTTCTTC. Translating it yields CASSQDRQAGALNEQFF.

This clonotype was picked up a small number of times. The chain couples TRBV4-3 to TRBJ2-7, with 7 bases aligning to TRBD2. This CDR3 is built from 14 residues. CDR1 is LGHNA and CDR2 is YSLEER in the germline V gene. Trimming took 4 bases from V and 7 from J; bases not matched to a gene: 10. The CDR3 reads CASSLGEGTGEQYF. CDR3 nucleotide sequence: TGCGCCAGCAGCCTGGGGGAGGGAACCGGGGAGCAGTACTTC.

This chain connects TRBV29-1 to TRBJ2-3; a weak D match, TRBD1 (6 bases). The CDR3 consists of 14 residues. Trimming took 6 bases from V and 0 from J, leaving 13 bases between them. The germline CDR1 and CDR2 sequences are SQVTM and ANQGSEA. CDR3 protein: CSVGTRPSTDTQYF. CDR3 nucleotide sequence: TGCAGCGTGGGGACACGACCTAGCACAGATACGCAGTATTTT.

This clonotype was seen a few times. The rearrangement joins TRBV18 to TRBJ2-7, with D unclear. The germline CDR1 and CDR2 sequences are KGHSH and LQKENI. Trimming took 2 bases from V and 2 from J, leaving 4 bases between them. The length of the CDR3 is 12 residues. The CDR3 DNA is TGTGCCAGCTCACCAACTGCCTACGAGCAGTACTTC. This translates into CASSPTAYEQYF.

In its sample, this clonotype was seen a few times. J is TRBJ2-1 and V is TRBV3-1; D is perhaps TRBD2 (5 bases). Per germline, CDR1 LGHDT and CDR2 YNNKEL (reference sequence). This CDR3 contains 16 residues. V dropped 0 bases and J dropped 4 bases, with 13 bases sitting between them. CDR3 nucleotide sequence: TGTGCCAGCAGCCAAGAATCGACTATCTATTACAATGAGCAGTTCTTC. It yields the protein CASSQESTIYYNEQFF.

This chain uses TRBV20-1 with TRBJ1-1, with 8 bases aligning to TRBD1. The CDR3 spans 14 residues. The germline CDR1 and CDR2 sequences are DFQATT and SNEGSKA (reference sequence). The junction had 12 bases not matched to a gene; V was cut back by 5 bases and J by 7 bases. CDR3 sequence: CSAPDRAGLGEAFF. The CDR3 nucleotides are TGCAGTGCTCCGGACAGGGCGGGGTTGGGTGAAGCTTTCTTT.

The chain has TRBV7-2 and TRBJ1-5; TRBD1 matches at 7 bases. CDR1 is SGHTA, CDR2 FQGNSA, per germline. CDR3 length: 15 amino acids. Losses at the gene ends were 4 bases for V and 7 bases for J; bases not matched to a gene: 10. CDR3 in amino acids: CASSSHGTGDQPQHF. The CDR3 nucleotides read TGTGCCAGCAGCTCCCATGGTACAGGGGACCAGCCCCAGCATTTT.

This clonotype appeared a few times. This rearrangement joins TRBV25-1 to TRBJ2-7; D is unclear. This CDR3 spans 13 amino acids. CDR1 is MGHDK and CDR2 is SYGVNS in the germline V gene. V lost 4 bases, J lost 3 bases, and 10 bases lay in between. CDR3 sequence (DNA): TGTGCCAGCAGTGCCGTTAGCCTCTACGAGCAGTACTTC. As protein: CASSAVSLYEQYF.

V usage is TRBV3-1 and J usage is TRBJ2-1; TRBD2 matches 13 bases. Germline loops: CDR1 LGHDT, CDR2 YNNKEL (reference sequence). V shed 10 bases and J 4 bases; nucleotides not matched to a gene: 16. There are 18 residues in the CDR3. CDR3 amino acids: CAITNRGLLAGGYNEQFF. The CDR3 nucleotides read TGTGCCATCACCAACCGGGGCCTACTAGCGGGAGGGTACAATGAGCAGTTCTTC.

A few counts support this clonotype. The rearrangement links TRBV12-3 or TRBV12-4 to TRBJ1-2, with D uncertain. With 4 bases removed from V and 3 bases from J, the gap between germline ends came to 15 bases. This CDR3 has 15 residues. The CDR3 loop is CASSSKASWDYGYTF. CDR3 sequence (DNA): TGTGCCAGCAGTTCCAAAGCCTCGTGGGACTATGGCTACACCTTC.

This chain joins TRBV5-1 and TRBJ2-2; D remains ambiguous. Germline CDR1 SGHRS, CDR2 YFSETQ. The length of the CDR3 is 16 residues. V gave up 0 bases and J gave up 0 bases, with 9 bases separating them. CDR3 sequence reads: CASSLAVSPNTGELFF. The CDR3 nucleotides are TGCGCCAGCAGCTTGGCGGTCAGCCCGAACACCGGGGAGCTGTTTTTT.

The rearrangement joins TRBV5-1 to TRBJ2-6; TRBD2 might be the D (5 bases). Trimming cost V 2 bases and J 0 bases, with 12 bases left between them. The germline V gene encodes CDR1 SGHRS and CDR2 YFSETQ. There are 17 residues in the CDR3. CDR3 loop: CASSFASQDSGANVLTF. In DNA, the CDR3 is TGCGCCAGCAGCTTCGCTAGCCAAGACTCTGGGGCCAACGTCCTGACTTTC.